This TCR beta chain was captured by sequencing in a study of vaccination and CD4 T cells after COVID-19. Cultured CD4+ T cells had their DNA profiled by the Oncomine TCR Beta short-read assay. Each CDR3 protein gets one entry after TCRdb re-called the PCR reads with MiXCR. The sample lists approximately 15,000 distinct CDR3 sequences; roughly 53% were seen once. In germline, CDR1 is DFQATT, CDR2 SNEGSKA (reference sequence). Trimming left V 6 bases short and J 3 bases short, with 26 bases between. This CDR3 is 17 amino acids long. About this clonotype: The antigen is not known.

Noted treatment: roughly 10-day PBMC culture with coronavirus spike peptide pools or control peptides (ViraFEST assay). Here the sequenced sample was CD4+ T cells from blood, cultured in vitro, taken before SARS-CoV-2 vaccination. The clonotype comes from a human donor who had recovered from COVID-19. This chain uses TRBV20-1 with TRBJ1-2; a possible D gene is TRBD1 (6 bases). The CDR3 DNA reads TGCAGTGCCCCAAATACTCCTAACACGGGGGGCGACTATGGCTACACCTTC. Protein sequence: CSAPNTPNTGGDYGYTF.